This T cell receptor beta chain was sequenced for a study of blood T cells in healthy people across ages. Points from the study as a whole: A roughly linear age-dependent decrease characterized TCR beta diversity per million T cells.

Through a sample-barcoded 5' primer and a J-beta primer mix, a second PCR was run for roughly 7 to 12 cycles. TCRdb processed the 5' RACE reads anew with MiXCR; each CDR3 protein has one entry. The data hold approximately 1.5 million distinct CDR3 sequences, with 40% to 45% observed a single time. A word on this clonotype: Its specificity is unknown.

The origin of this receptor is a woman under 30 in good health. The sequencing sample was made of blood.

CDR3 DNA: TGTGCCAGCAACTCGGAGGGAGCGAAGGCTTTCTTT. It is translated as CASNSEGAKAFF. The rearrangement links TRBV3-1 to TRBJ1-1, with D hard to call. CDR1 LGHDT and CDR2 YNNKEL come from the germline V gene (reference sequence). Trimming pared 7 bases from V and 11 bases from J, leaving 17 bases between. This CDR3 is 12 amino acids long. Variable domain in full (rest from reference TRBV3-1 and TRBJ1-1): DTAVSQTPKYLVTQMGNDKSIKCEQNLGHDTMYWYKQDSKKFLKIMFSYNNKELIINETVPNRFSPKSPDKAHLNLHINSLELGDSAVYFCASNSEGAKAFFGQGTRLTVV.